A selection of T cell receptor beta chains follows, all from one sample in a study of blood T cell repertoires in COVID-19. The data were produced by immunoSEQ multiplex PCR, yet TCRdb's version contains in-frame clones alone and is incomplete. This table holds 200,000 to 300,000 clones, 75% to 85% found once. The specimen sequenced was peripheral blood. The receptor set was obtained from a middle-aged man with COVID-19, enrolled during active disease. The CDR3 runs from the conserved cysteine through the conserved F or W. The D gene is left open where the match is weak. Size is omitted from some rows. Given values are once, few, many or a class for expanded clones.

V	size	J	D	CDR3	DNA
TRBV5-1	.	TRBJ1-1	TRBD1	CASSLFRARTGQGRSTEAFF	TGCGCCAGCAGCTTGTTTCGGGCTAGGACGGGACAGGGGAGGAGCACTGAAGCTTTCTTT
TRBV6-5	few	TRBJ2-7	TRBD2	CASSSGGPRRQYF	TGTGCCAGCAGCAGCGGGGGGCCGCGACGGCAGTACTTC
TRBV18	.	TRBJ2-1	TRBD1	CASSPRTGSSYNEQFF	TGTGCCAGCTCACCCCGGACAGGCAGCTCCTACAATGAGCAGTTCTTC
TRBV6-5	.	TRBJ1-2	.	CASSYIGVGGYTF	TGTGCCAGCAGTTATATAGGGGTTGGAGGCTACACCTTC
TRBV18	.	TRBJ1-2	TRBD1	CASSPRTGGNANYGYTF	TGTGCCAGCTCACCCCGGACAGGGGGAAACGCTAACTATGGCTACACCTTC
TRBV6-2/TRBV6-3	.	TRBJ2-1	TRBD2	CASSYNSGTSGSYNEQFF	TGTGCCAGCAGTTACAACTCCGGGACTAGCGGATCCTACAATGAGCAGTTCTTC
TRBV7-3	.	TRBJ1-2	.	CASSPSQGQSGYTF	TGTGCCAGCAGCCCATCGCAGGGGCAAAGTGGCTACACCTTC
TRBV2	.	TRBJ2-1	.	CASSPYQGNEQFF	TGTGCCAGCAGTCCGTACCAGGGCAATGAGCAGTTCTTC
TRBV3-1/TRBV3-2	once	TRBJ2-7	TRBD1	CASSLTAGGYHEQYF	TGTGCCAGCAGCCTTACGGCAGGGGGCTACCACGAGCAGTACTTC
TRBV3-1/TRBV3-2	.	TRBJ2-1	.	CASSQVPGNEQFF	TGTGCCAGCAGCCAAGTGCCAGGGAATGAGCAGTTCTTC